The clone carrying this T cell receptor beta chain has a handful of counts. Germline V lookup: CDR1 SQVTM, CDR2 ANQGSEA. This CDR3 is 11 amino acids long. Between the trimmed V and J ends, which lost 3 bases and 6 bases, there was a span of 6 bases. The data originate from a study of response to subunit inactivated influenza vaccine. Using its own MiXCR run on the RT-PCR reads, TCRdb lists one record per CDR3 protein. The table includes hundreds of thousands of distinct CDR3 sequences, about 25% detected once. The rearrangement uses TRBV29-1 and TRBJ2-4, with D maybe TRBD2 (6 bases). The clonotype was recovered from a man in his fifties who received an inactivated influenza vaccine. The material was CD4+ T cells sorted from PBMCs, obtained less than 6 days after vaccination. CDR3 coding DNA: TGCAGCGTTGATAGCGGAAACATTCAGTACTTC. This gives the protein CSVDSGNIQYF.